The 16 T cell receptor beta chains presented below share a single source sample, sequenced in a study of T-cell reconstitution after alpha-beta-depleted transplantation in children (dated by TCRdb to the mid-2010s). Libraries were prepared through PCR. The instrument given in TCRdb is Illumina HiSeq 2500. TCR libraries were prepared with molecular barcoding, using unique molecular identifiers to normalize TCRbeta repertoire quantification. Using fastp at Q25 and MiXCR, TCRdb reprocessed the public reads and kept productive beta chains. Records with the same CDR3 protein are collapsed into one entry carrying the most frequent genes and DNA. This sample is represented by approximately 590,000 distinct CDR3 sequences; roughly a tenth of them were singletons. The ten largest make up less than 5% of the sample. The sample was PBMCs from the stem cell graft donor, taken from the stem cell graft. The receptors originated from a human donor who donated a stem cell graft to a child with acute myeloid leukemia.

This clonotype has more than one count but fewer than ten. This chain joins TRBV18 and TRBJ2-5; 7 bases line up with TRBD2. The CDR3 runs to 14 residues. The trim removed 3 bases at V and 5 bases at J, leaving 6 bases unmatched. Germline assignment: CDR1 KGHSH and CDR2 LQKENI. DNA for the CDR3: TGTGCCAGCTCACCGGGAGGGATCGCGGAGACCCAGTACTTC. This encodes CASSPGGIAETQYF.

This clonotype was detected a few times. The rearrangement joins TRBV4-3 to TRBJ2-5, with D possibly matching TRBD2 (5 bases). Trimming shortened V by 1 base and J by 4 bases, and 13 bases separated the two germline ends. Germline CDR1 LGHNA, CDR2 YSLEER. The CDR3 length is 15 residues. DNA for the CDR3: TGCGCCAGCAGCCAAGGGCTAGCTGCCAGAGAGACCCAGTACTTC. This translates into CASSQGLAARETQYF.

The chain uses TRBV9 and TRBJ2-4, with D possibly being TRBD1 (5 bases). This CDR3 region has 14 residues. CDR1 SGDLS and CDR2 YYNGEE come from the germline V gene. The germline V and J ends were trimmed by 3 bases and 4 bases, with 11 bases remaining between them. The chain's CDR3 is CASSAAGLKNIQYF. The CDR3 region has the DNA TGTGCCAGCAGCGCGGCAGGGCTAAAAAACATTCAGTACTTC.

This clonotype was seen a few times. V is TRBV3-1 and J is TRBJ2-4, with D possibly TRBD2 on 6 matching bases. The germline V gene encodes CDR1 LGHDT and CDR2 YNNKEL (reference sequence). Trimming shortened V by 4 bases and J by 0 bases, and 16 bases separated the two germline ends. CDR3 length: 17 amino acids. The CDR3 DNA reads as TGTGCCAGCAGCCCCTCGGGACTTCTACTAGCCAAAAACATTCAGTACTTC. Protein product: CASSPSGLLLAKNIQYF.

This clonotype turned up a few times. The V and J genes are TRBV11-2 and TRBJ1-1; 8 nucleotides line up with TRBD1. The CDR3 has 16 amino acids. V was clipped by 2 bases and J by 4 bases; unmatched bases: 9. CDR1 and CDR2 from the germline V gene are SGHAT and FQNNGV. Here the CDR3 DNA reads TGTGCCAGCAGCTTACGGACAGGGATTGCGGTCACTGAAGCTTTCTTT. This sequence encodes CASSLRTGIAVTEAFF.

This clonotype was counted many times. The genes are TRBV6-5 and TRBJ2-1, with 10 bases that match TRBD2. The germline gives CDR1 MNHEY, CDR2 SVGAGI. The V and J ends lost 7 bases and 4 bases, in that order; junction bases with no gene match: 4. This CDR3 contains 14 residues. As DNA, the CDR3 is TGTGCCAGCACAAGGACTAGCGGATACAATGAGCAGTTCTTC. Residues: CASTRTSGYNEQFF.

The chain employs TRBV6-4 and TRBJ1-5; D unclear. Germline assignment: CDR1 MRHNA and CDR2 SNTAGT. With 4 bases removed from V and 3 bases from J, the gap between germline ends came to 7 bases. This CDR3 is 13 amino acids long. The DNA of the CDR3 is TGTGCCAGCAGTGCCGGGATCAATCAGCCCCAGCATTTT. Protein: CASSAGINQPQHF.

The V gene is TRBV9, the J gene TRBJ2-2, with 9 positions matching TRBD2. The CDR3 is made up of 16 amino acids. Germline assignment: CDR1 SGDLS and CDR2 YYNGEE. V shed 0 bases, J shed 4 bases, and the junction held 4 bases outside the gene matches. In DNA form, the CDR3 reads TGTGCCAGCAGCGTAGCGAGCGGGAGGACCACCGGGGAGCTGTTTTTT. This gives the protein CASSVASGRTTGELFF.

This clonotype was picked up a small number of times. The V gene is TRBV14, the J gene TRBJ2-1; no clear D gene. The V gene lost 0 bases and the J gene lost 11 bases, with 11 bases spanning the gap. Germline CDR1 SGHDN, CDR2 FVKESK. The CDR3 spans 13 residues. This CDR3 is CASSQDRLGKQFF. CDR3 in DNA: TGTGCCAGCAGCCAAGATCGCCTCGGTAAGCAGTTCTTC. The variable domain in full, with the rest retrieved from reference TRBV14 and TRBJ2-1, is EAGVTQFPSHSVIEKGQTVTLRCDPISGHDNLYWYRRVMGKEIKFLLHFVKESKQDESGMPNNRFLAERTGGTYSTLKVQPAELEDSGVYFCASSQDRLGKQFFGPGTRLTVL.

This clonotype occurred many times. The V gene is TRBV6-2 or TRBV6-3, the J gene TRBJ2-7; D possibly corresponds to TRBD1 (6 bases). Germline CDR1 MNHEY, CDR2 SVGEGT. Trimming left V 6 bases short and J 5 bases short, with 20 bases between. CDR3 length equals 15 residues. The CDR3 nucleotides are TGTGCCAGCAGAGAAGTCAGGGGAACTCCCCACGAGCAGTACTTC. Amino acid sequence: CASREVRGTPHEQYF.

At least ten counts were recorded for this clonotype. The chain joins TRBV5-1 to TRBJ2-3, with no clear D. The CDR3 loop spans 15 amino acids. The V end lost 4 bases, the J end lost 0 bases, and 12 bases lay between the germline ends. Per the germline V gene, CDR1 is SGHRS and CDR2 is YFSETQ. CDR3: CASSVAPLSTDTQYF. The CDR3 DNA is TGCGCCAGCAGCGTCGCCCCGCTTAGCACAGATACGCAGTATTTT.

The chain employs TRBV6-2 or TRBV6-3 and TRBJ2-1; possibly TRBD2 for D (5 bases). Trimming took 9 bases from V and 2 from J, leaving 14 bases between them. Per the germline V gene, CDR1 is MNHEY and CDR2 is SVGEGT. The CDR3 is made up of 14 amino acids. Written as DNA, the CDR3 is TGTGCCAGTTCGGAGGACGAGGCCTACAATGAGCAGTTCTTC. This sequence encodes CASSEDEAYNEQFF.

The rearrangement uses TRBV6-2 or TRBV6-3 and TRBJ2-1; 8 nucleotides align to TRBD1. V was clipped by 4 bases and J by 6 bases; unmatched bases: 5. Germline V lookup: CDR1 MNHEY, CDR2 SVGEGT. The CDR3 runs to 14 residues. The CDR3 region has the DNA TGTGCCAGCAGTTTCATGACAGGGGCCAATGAGCAGTTCTTC. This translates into CASSFMTGANEQFF.

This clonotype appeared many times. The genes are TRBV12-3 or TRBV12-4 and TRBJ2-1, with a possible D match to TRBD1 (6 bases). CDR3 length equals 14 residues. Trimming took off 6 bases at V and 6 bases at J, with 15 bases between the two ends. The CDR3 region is CASRALEGGNEQFF. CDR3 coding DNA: TGTGCCAGCAGGGCACTGGAAGGGGGCAATGAGCAGTTCTTC.

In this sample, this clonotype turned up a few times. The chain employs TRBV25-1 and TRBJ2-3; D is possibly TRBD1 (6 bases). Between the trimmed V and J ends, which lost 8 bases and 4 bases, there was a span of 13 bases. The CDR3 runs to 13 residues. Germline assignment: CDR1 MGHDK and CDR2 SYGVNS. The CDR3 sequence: CASVQGQADTQYF. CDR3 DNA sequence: TGTGCCAGCGTTCAGGGGCAAGCAGATACGCAGTATTTT.

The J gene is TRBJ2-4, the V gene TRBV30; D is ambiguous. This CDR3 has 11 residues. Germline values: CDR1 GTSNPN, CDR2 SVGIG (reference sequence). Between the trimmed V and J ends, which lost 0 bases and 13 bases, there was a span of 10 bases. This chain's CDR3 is CAWSVGRAQYF. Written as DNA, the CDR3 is TGTGCCTGGAGTGTGGGTAGGGCCCAGTACTTC.